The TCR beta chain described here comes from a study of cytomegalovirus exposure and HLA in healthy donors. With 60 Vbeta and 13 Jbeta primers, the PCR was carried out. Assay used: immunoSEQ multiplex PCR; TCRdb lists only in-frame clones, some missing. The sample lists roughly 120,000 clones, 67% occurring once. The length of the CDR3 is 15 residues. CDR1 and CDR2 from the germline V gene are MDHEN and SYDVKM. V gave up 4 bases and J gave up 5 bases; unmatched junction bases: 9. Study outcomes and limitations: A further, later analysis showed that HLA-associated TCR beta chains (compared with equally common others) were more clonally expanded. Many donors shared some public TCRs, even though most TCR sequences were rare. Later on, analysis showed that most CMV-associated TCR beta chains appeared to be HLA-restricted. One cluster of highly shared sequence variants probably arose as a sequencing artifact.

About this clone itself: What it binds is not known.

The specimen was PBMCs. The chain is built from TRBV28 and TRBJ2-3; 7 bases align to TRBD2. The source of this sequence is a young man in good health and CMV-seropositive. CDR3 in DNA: TGTGCCAGCAGTTACCCGACTAGCCTTATAGATACGCAGTATTTT. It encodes CASSYPTSLIDTQYF.